Presented here are 18 T cell receptor beta chains from one specimen sequenced in a study of blood T cell repertoires in COVID-19. Clones were sequenced by immunoSEQ multiplex PCR, and TCRdb holds only the in-frame ones, with some missing. This sample has tens of thousands of clones; around 83% occur once, and the top ten carry roughly 1.5%. Material: peripheral blood. All receptors come from a man aged 45-65 years with acute or convalescent COVID-19.

The rearrangement uses TRBV11-3 and TRBJ1-6; 7 nucleotides agree with TRBD1. V lost 0 bases, J lost 6 bases, and 17 bases stayed unmatched. CDR3 size: 20 residues. CDR1 and CDR2 (germline): SGHNT, YENEEA. The DNA for the CDR3 is TGTGCCAGCAGCTTAGACCGCGATAGGGGGCAACGTATCTCTAATTCACCCCTCCACTTT. It yields the protein CASSLDRDRGQRISNSPLHF.

This clone showed up just once. CDR3 protein: CASTLTGIYGYTF. DNA for the CDR3: TGTGCCAGCACCCTGACAGGGATCTATGGCTACACCTTC. The chain is built from TRBV2 and TRBJ1-2; 7 bases align to TRBD1. Germline CDR1 reads SNHLY; CDR2 reads FYNNEI. With 7 bases clipped from V and 4 bases from J, the junction kept 6 bases outside the gene matches. The CDR3 runs to 13 residues. The whole variable domain, filled in from reference TRBV2 and TRBJ1-2, reads EPEVTQTPSHQVTQMGQEVILRCVPISNHLYFYWYRQILGQKVEFLVSFYNNEISEKSEIFDDQFSVERPDGSNFTLKIRSTKLEDSAMYFCASTLTGIYGYTFGSGTRLTVV.

The V call is TRBV28, the J call TRBJ1-1; a possible D gene is TRBD1 (5 bases). The CDR3 length is 14 residues. Germline V gene sequence: CDR1 MDHEN, CDR2 SYDVKM. The ends were cut back, 4 bases at V and 6 bases at J, with 15 bases in the middle. Written as DNA, the CDR3 is TGTGCCAGCAGTTCCTCAGGGCTCAAGGCTGAAGCTTTCTTT. As protein: CASSSSGLKAEAFF.

The chain joins TRBV6-4 to TRBJ1-5, with a possible D match to TRBD1 (6 bases). The V gene lost 6 bases and the J gene lost 2 bases, with 14 bases spanning the gap. The CDR3 is 15 residues long. CDR1 and CDR2 from the germline V gene are MRHNA and SNTAGT. The CDR3 loop is CASSARGGRNQPQHF. In DNA form, the CDR3 reads TGTGCCAGCAGCGCTCGGGGGGGGCGCAATCAGCCCCAGCATTTT.

The rearrangement uses TRBV27 and TRBJ2-7; TRBD1 matches at 7 bases. J was trimmed by 0 bases and V by 3 bases; bases with no gene match: 5. Germline loops: CDR1 MNHEY, CDR2 SMNVEV (reference sequence). The length of the CDR3 is 15 residues. The chain's CDR3 is CASSFRGTNSYEQYF. In nucleotides, the CDR3 is TGTGCCAGCAGTTTCAGGGGGACGAACTCCTACGAGCAGTACTTC.

The genes are TRBV18 and TRBJ2-5, with TRBD2 as a possible D gene (5 bases). The V gene lost 0 bases and the J gene lost 5 bases, with 10 bases spanning the gap. This CDR3 spans 14 amino acids. CDR1 and CDR2 from the germline V gene are KGHSH and LQKENI. CDR3 nucleotides: TGTGCCAGCTCACCACCCCGGCCGGGGGAGACCCAGTACTTC. Amino acid sequence: CASSPPRPGETQYF.

The rearrangement links TRBV19 to TRBJ2-2; 7 positions match TRBD2. CDR3 size: 15 residues. V lost 3 bases to trimming and J lost 4 bases; unmatched junction nucleotides: 5. Germline V lookup: CDR1 LNHDA, CDR2 SQIVND (reference sequence). The CDR3 DNA reads as TGTGCCAGTAGTATTGGAGGGAGGGGCACCGGGGAGCTGTTTTTT. Amino acids: CASSIGGRGTGELFF.

This chain joins TRBV14 and TRBJ2-7; TRBD2 agrees at 10 bases. This CDR3 is 15 amino acids long. The germline V gene encodes CDR1 SGHDN and CDR2 FVKESK. The V gene end was trimmed by 4 bases and the J gene end by 3 bases; junction bases not matched to a gene: 6. Written as DNA, the CDR3 is TGTGCCAGCAGCCTTTCTAGCGGGAGTATCTACGAGCAGTACTTC. Encoded protein: CASSLSSGSIYEQYF.

This chain joins TRBV5-4 and TRBJ2-3, with TRBD2 matching over 11 bases. V trimming: 4 bases; J trimming: 5 bases; junction bases outside the gene matches: 6. Looked up from germline, CDR1 is SGHNT and CDR2 is YYREEE (reference sequence). This CDR3 region has 15 residues. This chain's CDR3 is CASSPTSGGVDTQYF. The CDR3 DNA reads as TGTGCCAGCAGCCCCACTAGCGGGGGAGTAGATACGCAGTATTTT.

As DNA, the CDR3 is TGTGCCAGCAGTGTAATCGTGGGACAGGGAAGTTTAGAGCAGTTCTTC. Its translation: CASSVIVGQGSLEQFF. This chain links TRBV6-1 with TRBJ2-1, with 9 bases aligning to TRBD1. Germline loops: CDR1 MNHNS, CDR2 SASEGT. The CDR3 is 16 amino acids. Losses at the gene ends were 4 bases for V and 10 bases for J; bases not matched to a gene: 14.

This clone came up once. V is TRBV7-2 and J is TRBJ2-7; the D gene is possibly TRBD2 (5 bases). This CDR3 is built from 11 residues. With 3 bases removed from V and 5 bases from J, the gap between germline ends came to 5 bases. Per germline, CDR1 SGHTA and CDR2 FQGNSA. CDR3 sequence (DNA): TGTGCCAGCAGCTTGGGAGACGAGCAGTACTTC. The encoded protein is CASSLGDEQYF.

This clone was seen just once. The chain employs TRBV28 and TRBJ2-6; weak D call: TRBD1 (5 bases). The V end was cut by 4 bases, the J end by 4 bases, with 11 bases between. The CDR3 has 15 amino acids. Germline V lookup: CDR1 MDHEN, CDR2 SYDVKM. CDR3 sequence: CASSYQGSGANVLTF. CDR3 sequence (DNA): TGTGCCAGCAGTTATCAGGGTTCCGGGGCCAACGTCCTGACTTTC.

The V call is TRBV9, the J call TRBJ2-4; 12 bases agree with TRBD2. The germline gives CDR1 SGDLS, CDR2 YYNGEE. The CDR3 spans 16 residues. V shed 4 bases, J shed 1 base, and the junction held 3 bases outside the gene matches. CDR3 DNA sequence: TGTGCCAGCAGCCCCGGGACTAGCGGGGCCAAAAACATTCAGTACTTC. Encoded protein: CASSPGTSGAKNIQYF.

The V and J genes are TRBV19 and TRBJ2-1; 7 bases are shared with TRBD2. Germline V gene lookup returns CDR1 LNHDA and CDR2 SQIVND (reference sequence). Trimming took 2 bases from V and 7 from J; bases not matched to a gene: 20. CDR3 size: 19 residues. CDR3 bases: TGTGCCAGTAGTATACTGCCACAACATGGGGGAGGGTTCAGGAATGAGCAGTTCTTC. This sequence encodes CASSILPQHGGGFRNEQFF.

The rearrangement links TRBV28 to TRBJ2-1; D is unclear. This CDR3 is 18 amino acids long. V shed 1 base and J shed 6 bases, with 22 bases lying between them. CDR1 and CDR2 from the germline V gene are MDHEN and SYDVKM. The CDR3 coding sequence is TGTGCCAGCAGTTTATCGACGGGTCTGGGTAGTCTCGGCAATGAGCAGTTCTTC. Translating it yields CASSLSTGLGSLGNEQFF.

V and J are TRBV7-2 and TRBJ1-5, with 10 bases identical to TRBD1. There are 19 residues in the CDR3. With 6 bases clipped from V and 1 base from J, the junction kept 15 bases outside the gene matches. Germline V gene lookup returns CDR1 SGHTA and CDR2 FQGNSA. The CDR3 loop is CASSSSRDRGKVSNQPQHF. CDR3 in DNA: TGTGCCAGCAGTTCGAGCCGGGACAGGGGCAAAGTAAGCAATCAGCCCCAGCATTTT.

The chain recombines TRBV7-9 with TRBJ2-7; D remains unclear. Germline CDR1 reads SEHNR; CDR2 reads FQNEAQ (reference sequence). Trimming removed 5 bases from V and 2 bases from J, with 10 bases in between. The CDR3 is 13 residues long. Here the CDR3 reads CASSPYAPYEQYF. The CDR3 nucleotides read TGTGCCAGCAGCCCCTATGCCCCCTACGAGCAGTACTTC.

V is TRBV3-1 (or the pseudogene TRBV3-2) and J is TRBJ1-3, with no clear D. Germline V gene data show CDR1 as LGHDT and CDR2 as YNNKEL (reference sequence). V was trimmed by 1 base and J by 0 bases, leaving 7 bases between them. CDR3 size: 15 residues. For the CDR3, the DNA is TGTGCCAGCAGCCAAGGAGGGAGCTCTGGAAACACCATATATTTT. The encoded protein is CASSQGGSSGNTIYF.